In its sample, the clone carrying this T cell receptor beta chain was seen a few times. Its matching antigen is unknown. MiXCR, applied by TCRdb to the 5' RACE reads, yields one record per CDR3 protein. Of approximately 50,000 distinct CDR3 sequences in the sample, about 28% were seen once. V was shortened by 0 bases and J by 5 bases, with 5 bases between the two germline ends. The CDR3 is 11 amino acids. CDR1 and CDR2 from the germline V gene are SQVTM and ANQGSEA. Cells sorted as Tregs were CD4+, CD25+ and CD127-/low. Findings and limits, study-wide: Larger-cohort validation covered only one TCR beta V-J rearrangement.

The receptor comes from a female donor with breast cancer. The chain has TRBV29-1 and TRBJ2-7; tentatively, D is TRBD2 (5 bases). Source material: tumor-infiltrating Tregs sorted from the breast tumor. CDR3 loop: CSVEERDEQYF. As DNA, the CDR3 is TGCAGCGTTGAAGAGAGGGACGAGCAGTACTTC.